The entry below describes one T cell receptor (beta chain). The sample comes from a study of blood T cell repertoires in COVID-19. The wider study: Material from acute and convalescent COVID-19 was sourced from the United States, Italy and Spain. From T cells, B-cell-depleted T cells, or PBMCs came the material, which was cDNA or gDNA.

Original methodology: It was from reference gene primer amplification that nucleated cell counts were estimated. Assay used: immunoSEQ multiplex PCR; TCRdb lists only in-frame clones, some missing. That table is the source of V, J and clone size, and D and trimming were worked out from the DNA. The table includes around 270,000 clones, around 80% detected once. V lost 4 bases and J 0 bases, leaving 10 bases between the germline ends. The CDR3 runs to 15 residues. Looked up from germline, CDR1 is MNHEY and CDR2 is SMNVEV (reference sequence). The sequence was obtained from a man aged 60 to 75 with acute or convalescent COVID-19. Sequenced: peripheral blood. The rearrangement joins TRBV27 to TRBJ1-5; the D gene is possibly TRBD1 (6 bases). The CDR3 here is CASSSRGNSNQPQHF. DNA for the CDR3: TGTGCCAGCAGTTCCAGGGGTAATAGCAATCAGCCCCAGCATTTT.